This entry features one T cell receptor beta chain sequence. A much larger clone sits a single nucleotide away, making a read error possible. Trimming cost V 4 bases and J 2 bases, with 3 bases left between them. There are 11 residues in the CDR3. The data were obtained in a study of blood T cell repertoires in COVID-19. The table came from immunoSEQ multiplex PCR; TCRdb's copy has only in-frame clones and leaves some out. The data hold some 180,000 clones, with approximately 89% observed a single time. The study recruited people aged roughly 18 to 95 years across roughly 23 US areas. Sequences were obtained from PBMCs or T cells enriched from blood (not recorded which). The sequence came from a man aged 35 to 55 who had recovered from COVID-19. This sequence joins TRBV12-3 or TRBV12-4 and TRBJ2-7, with D uncertain. CDR3 nucleotides: TGTGCCAGCAGTTCCGCCTACGAGCAGTACTTC. It specifies CASSSAYEQYF.